This T cell receptor beta chain was identified during a study of T-cell memory formation after mild COVID-19 (dated by TCRdb to the early 2020s). Regarding the complete study: Most TCR sequence clusters were specific to one of the two donors. T-cell clones expanding and contracting after mild COVID-19 in two donors were tracked by longitudinal TCRalpha and TCRbeta repertoire sequencing. Two young, previously healthy adult volunteers made up the cohort, one male and one female. Study-wide conclusions, independent of this receptor: Some responding clones were found in pre-infection memory, which suggests that pre-existing cross-reactive memory T cells took part in the SARS-CoV-2 response. The study covered only a couple of mild cases, and larger cohorts including severe cases with pre-infection samples were considered necessary. SARS-CoV-2 specificity of the second-wave clones peaking on day 37 was not confirmed. From day 15 to 85, contracting clones showed balanced CD4/CD8 phenotypes, whereas a second wave of clones that expanded from day 15 to 37 leaned towards CD4+. Contracting CD4+ clones turned up mainly in the CM and EM memory subsets, whereas EMRA was where CD8+ clones were enriched.

CDR1 and CDR2 were assigned from the germline V gene as SGHRS and YFSETQ. The CDR3 holds 16 amino acids from the cysteine to the phenylalanine. CDR3 DNA only is kept here, 48 bases in frame from base 1. For this chain, trimming is 3 bases at the V end and 1 base at the J end, and the number of junction bases without a gene match is 8. PBMCs were isolated by Ficoll-Paque density gradient centrifugation. Remarks on this clonotype: Its recognized antigen is unknown. No much larger clone is present one base from it, and per-base qualities are unavailable.

Sequencing relied on an Illumina NovaSeq 6000. TCRalpha and TCRbeta cDNA libraries were constructed by 5'RACE with constant-segment primers, with sample barcodes and unique molecular identifiers being introduced. RNA was extracted from every sample with Trizol reagent. Libraries were amplified in two PCR steps, with a second sample barcode and Illumina TruSeq adapters added in the second step. Sequencing of libraries was performed on an Illumina NovaSeq with 2 x 150 bp paired-end reads. The authors' pipeline ran thus. Demultiplexing of reads and collapsing into UMI-guided consensus sequences were performed with migec v1.2.7. Using mixcr v2.1.11, UMI consensuses were aligned to TRA and TRB V and J templates and then assembled into clonotypes. Clonotypes were classified as expanded or contracted when called significant by both edgeR and NoisET, with noise models trained on biological replicates. For edgeR calls, a false discovery rate-adjusted p below 0.01 and a log2 fold-change threshold of 1 were applied. PCA with hierarchical clustering of max-normalized trajectories of the 1000 most abundant clonotypes was used as exploratory dynamics analysis. Separately sequenced CD4+ and CD8+ repertoires were used to assign a CD4 or CD8 phenotype to each responding clone. TCRdb reanalyzed the raw reads on its own, using fastp at Q25 for trimming and MiXCR for clone calling, and kept in-frame beta chains. Each record represents a unique CDR3 protein, reported with the most common genes and DNA among its rows. The authors' filters were not applied to this entry. The sample has almost 550,000 distinct CDR3 sequences on record, around 20% of them singletons. The ten largest clones capture approximately 12% of the sample.

The clonotype was recovered from an adult woman who had mild COVID-19 (a few samples of this study predate the infection). The sample titles of this study are shuffled in the database, so cell type and time point are left out; the donor was told from shared clones. The V and J segments used are TRBV5-1 and TRBJ2-3, and 7 bases in between align with TRBD1. The material sequenced was PBMCs or a T cell subset sorted from them (not recorded which). This receptor has the CDR3 CASSSQAGQGTDTQYF. The DNA sequence is given as TGCGCCAGCAGCTCGCAGGCAGGACAGGGCACAGATACGCAGTATTTT.